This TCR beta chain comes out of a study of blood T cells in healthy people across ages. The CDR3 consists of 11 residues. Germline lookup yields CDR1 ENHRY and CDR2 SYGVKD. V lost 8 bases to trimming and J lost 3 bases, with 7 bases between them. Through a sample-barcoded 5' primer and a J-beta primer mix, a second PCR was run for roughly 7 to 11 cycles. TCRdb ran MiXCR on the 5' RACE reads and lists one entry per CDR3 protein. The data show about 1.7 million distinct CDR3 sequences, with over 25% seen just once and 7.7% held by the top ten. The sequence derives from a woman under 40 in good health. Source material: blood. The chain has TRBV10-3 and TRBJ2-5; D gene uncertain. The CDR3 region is CAIGKEETQYF. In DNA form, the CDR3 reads TGTGCCATCGGAAAGGAAGAGACCCAGTACTTC.